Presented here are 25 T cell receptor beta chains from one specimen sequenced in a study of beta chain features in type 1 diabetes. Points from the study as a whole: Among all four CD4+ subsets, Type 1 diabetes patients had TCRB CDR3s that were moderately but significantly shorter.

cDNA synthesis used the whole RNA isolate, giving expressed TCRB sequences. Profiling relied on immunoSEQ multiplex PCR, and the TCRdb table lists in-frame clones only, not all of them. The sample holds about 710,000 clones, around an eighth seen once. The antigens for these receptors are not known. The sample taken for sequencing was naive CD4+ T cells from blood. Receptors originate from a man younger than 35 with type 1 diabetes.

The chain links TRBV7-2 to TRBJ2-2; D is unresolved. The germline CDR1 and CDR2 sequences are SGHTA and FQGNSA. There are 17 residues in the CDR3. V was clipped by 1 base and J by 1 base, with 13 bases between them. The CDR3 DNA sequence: TGTGCCAGCAGCTTAGGTTCAAGGATAGGGAACACCGGGGAGCTGTTTTTT. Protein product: CASSLGSRIGNTGELFF.

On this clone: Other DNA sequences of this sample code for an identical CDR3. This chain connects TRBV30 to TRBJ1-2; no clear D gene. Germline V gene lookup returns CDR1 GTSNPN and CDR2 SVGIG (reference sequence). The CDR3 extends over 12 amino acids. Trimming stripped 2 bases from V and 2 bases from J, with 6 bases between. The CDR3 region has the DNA TGTGCCTGGAGTCTAGGGAACTATGGCTACACCTTC. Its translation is CAWSLGNYGYTF.

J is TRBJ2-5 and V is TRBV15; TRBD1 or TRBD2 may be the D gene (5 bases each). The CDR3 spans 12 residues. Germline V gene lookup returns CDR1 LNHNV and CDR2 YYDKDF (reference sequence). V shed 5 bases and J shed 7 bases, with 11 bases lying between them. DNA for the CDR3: TGTGCCACCAGCCTAGGTGGGGGGACCCAGTACTTC. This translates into CATSLGGGTQYF.

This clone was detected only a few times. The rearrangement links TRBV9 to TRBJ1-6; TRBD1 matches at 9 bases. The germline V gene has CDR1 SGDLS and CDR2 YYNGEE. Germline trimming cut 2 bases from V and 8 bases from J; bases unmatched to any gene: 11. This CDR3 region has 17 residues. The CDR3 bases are TGTGCCAGCAGCGTCTCGTCTCCGACAGGGGGGTATTCACCCCTCCACTTT. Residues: CASSVSSPTGGYSPLHF.

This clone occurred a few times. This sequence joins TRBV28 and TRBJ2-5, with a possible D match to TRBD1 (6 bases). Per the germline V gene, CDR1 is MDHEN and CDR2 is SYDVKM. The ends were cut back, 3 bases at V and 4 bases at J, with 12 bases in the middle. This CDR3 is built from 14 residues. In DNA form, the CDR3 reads TGTGCCAGCAGTTTGGGGGCTAGCCCAGAGACCCAGTACTTC. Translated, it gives CASSLGASPETQYF.

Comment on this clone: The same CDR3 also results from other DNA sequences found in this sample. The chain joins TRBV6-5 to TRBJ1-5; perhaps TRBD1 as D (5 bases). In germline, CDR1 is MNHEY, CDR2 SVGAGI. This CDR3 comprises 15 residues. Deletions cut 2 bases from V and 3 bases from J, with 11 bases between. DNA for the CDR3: TGTGCCAGCAGTTACGGGGCAGGGAACAATCAGCCCCAGCATTTT. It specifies CASSYGAGNNQPQHF.

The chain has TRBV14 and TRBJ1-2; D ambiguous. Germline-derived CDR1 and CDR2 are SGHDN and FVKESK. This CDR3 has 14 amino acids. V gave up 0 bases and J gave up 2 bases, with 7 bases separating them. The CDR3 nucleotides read TGTGCCAGCAGCCAAGATCCGGGGAACTATGGCTACACCTTC. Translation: CASSQDPGNYGYTF. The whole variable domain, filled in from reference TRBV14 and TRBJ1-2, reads EAGVTQFPSHSVIEKGQTVTLRCDPISGHDNLYWYRRVMGKEIKFLLHFVKESKQDESGMPNNRFLAERTGGTYSTLKVQPAELEDSGVYFCASSQDPGNYGYTFGSGTRLTVV.

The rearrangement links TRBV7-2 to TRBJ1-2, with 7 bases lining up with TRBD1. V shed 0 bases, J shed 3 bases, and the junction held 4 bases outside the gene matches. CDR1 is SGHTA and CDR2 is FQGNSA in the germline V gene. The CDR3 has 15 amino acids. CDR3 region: CASSLAEGAYYGYTF. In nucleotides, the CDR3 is TGTGCCAGCAGCTTAGCGGAGGGGGCGTACTATGGCTACACCTTC.

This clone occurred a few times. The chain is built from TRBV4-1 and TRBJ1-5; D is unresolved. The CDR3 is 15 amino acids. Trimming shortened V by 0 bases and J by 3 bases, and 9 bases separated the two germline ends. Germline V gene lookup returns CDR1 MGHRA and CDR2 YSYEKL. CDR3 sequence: CASSQDRRDNQPQHF. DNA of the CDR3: TGCGCCAGCAGCCAAGATAGACGGGACAATCAGCCCCAGCATTTT.

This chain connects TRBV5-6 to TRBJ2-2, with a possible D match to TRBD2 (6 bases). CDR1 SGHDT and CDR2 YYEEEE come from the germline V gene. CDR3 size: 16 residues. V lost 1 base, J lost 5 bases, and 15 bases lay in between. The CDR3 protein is CASSLWPRRVTGELFF. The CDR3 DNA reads TGTGCCAGCAGCTTGTGGCCCCGGAGGGTTACCGGGGAGCTGTTTTTT.

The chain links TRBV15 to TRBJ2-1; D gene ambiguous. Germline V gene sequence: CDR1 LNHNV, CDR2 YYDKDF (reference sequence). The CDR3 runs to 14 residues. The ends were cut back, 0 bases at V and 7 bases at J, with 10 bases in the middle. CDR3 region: CATSRDLTVNEQFF. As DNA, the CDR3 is TGTGCCACCAGCAGAGATCTTACCGTGAATGAGCAGTTCTTC. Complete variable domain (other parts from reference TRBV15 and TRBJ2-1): DAMVIQNPRYQVTQFGKPVTLSCSQTLNHNVMYWYQQKSSQAPKLLFHYYDKDFNNEADTPDNFQSRRPNTSFCFLDIRSPGLGDTAMYLCATSRDLTVNEQFFGPGTRLTVL.

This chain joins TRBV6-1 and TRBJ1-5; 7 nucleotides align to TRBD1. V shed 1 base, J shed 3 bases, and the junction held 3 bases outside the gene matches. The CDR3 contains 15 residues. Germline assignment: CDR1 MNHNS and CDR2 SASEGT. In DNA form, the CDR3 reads TGTGCCAGCAGTGAAGGACAGGGAGACAATCAGCCCCAGCATTTT. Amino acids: CASSEGQGDNQPQHF.

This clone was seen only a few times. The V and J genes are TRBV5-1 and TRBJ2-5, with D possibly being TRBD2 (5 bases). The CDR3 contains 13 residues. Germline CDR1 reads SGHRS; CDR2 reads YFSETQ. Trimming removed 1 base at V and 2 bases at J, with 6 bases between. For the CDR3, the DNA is TGCGCCAGCAGCTTGAGAGGGCAAGAGACCCAGTACTTC. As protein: CASSLRGQETQYF.

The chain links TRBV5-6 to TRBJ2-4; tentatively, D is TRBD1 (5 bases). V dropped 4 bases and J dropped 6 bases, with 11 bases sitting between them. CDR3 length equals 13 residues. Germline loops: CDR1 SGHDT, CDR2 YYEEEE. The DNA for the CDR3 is TGTGCCAGCAGCAAATTAAGGGGAAACATTCAGTACTTC. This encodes CASSKLRGNIQYF.

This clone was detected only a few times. The CDR3: CASSYEASGSYEQYF. The CDR3 DNA is TGTGCCAGCAGTTACGAGGCTAGCGGATCCTACGAGCAGTACTTC. The chain recombines TRBV6-5 with TRBJ2-7; 7 bases map to TRBD2. The germline CDR1 and CDR2 sequences are MNHEY and SVGAGI. The ends lost 2 bases at V and 1 base at J; junction bases unmatched: 5. This CDR3 contains 15 residues.

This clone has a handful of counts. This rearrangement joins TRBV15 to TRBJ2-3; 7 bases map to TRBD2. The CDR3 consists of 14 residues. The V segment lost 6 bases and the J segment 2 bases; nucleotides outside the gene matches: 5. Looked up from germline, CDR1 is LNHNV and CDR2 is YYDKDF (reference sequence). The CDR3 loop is CATRESGNTDTQYF. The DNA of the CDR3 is TGTGCCACCAGAGAGAGCGGGAACACAGATACGCAGTATTTT.

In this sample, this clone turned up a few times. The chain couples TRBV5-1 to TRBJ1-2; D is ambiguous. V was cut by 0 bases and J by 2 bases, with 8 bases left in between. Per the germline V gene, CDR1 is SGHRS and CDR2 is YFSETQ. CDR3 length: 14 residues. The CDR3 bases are TGCGCCAGCAGCTTGGGCGAAAGAAACTATGGCTACACCTTC. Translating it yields CASSLGERNYGYTF.

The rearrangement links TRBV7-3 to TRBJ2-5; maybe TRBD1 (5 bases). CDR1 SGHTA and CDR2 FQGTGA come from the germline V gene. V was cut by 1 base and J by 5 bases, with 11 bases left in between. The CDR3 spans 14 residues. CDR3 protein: CASSLIGSGETQYF. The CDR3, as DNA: TGTGCCAGCAGCTTAATAGGTTCAGGGGAGACCCAGTACTTC.

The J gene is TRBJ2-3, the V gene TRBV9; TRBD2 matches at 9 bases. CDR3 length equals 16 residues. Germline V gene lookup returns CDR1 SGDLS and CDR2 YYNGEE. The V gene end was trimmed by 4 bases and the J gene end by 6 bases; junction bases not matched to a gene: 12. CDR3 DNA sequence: TGTGCCAGCAGCCCCTCATCGCGGGGGGGCCCTGATACGCAGTATTTT. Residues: CASSPSSRGGPDTQYF.

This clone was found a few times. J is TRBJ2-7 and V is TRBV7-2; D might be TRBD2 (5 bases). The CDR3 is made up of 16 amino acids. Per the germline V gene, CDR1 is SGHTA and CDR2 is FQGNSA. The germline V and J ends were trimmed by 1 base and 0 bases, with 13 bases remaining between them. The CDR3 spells CASSLVGLAASYEQYF. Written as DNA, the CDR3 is TGTGCCAGCAGCTTAGTAGGGCTAGCCGCCTCCTACGAGCAGTACTTC.

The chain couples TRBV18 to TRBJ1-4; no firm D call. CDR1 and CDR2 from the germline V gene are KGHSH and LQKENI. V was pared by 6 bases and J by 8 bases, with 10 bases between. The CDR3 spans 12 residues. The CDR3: CASSPLGEKLFF. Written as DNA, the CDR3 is TGTGCCAGCTCCCCCCTGGGGGAAAAACTGTTTTTT.

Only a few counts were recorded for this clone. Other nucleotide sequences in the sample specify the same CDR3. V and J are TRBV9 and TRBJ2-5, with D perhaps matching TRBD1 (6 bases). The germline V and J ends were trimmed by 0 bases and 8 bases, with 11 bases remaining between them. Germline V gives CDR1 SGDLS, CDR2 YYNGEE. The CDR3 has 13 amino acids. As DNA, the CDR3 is TGTGCCAGCAGCGTAGAACAGGGAGAAACCCAGTACTTC. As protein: CASSVEQGETQYF. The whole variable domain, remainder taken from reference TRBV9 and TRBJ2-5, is DSGVTQTPKHLITATGQRVTLRCSPRSGDLSVYWYQQSLDQGLQFLIQYYNGEERAKGNILERFSAQQFPDLHSELNLSSLELGDSALYFCASSVEQGETQYFGPGTRLLVL.

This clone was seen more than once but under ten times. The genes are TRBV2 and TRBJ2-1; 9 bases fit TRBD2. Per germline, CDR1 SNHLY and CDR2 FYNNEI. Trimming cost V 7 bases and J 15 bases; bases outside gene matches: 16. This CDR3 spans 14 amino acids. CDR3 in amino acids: CASTKDVSGGPGFF. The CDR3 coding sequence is TGTGCCAGCACCAAAGACGTTAGCGGGGGACCCGGGTTCTTC. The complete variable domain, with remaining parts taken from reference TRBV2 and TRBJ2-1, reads EPEVTQTPSHQVTQMGQEVILRCVPISNHLYFYWYRQILGQKVEFLVSFYNNEISEKSEIFDDQFSVERPDGSNFTLKIRSTKLEDSAMYFCASTKDVSGGPGFFGPGTRLTVL.

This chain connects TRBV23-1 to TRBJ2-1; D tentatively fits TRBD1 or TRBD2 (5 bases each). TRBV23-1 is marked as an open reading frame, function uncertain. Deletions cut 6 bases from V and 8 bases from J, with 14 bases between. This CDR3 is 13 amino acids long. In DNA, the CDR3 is TGCGCCAGCAGGGCCTCAAGGGGAGATGAGCAGTTCTTC. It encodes CASRASRGDEQFF.

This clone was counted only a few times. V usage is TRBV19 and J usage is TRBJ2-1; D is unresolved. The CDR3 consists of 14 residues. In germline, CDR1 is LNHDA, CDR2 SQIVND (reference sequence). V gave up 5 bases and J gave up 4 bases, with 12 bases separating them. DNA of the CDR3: TGTGCCAGTAGTCCCTCCCCAAGGTACAATGAGCAGTTCTTC. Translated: CASSPSPRYNEQFF.